A selection of T cell receptor beta chains follows, all from one sample in a study of Ad26.COV2.S vaccination and SARS-CoV-2 variants. The method was immunoSEQ multiplex PCR; TCRdb's version includes in-frame clones alone and lacks a portion of them. The sample consists of about 400,000 clones, about 88% of them appearing once. Source: peripheral blood, taken in a trial of Ad26.COV2.S vaccine versus placebo. These receptors all stem from a person between 18 and 60 years old who received the Ad26.COV2.S COVID-19 vaccine or a placebo. Each CDR3 is given with its conserved first and last residue. The order of the fields is D gene, J gene, V gene, clone size, CDR3 protein, CDR3 DNA. The D gene is left open where the match is weak. Some rows mark clone size as missing; the rest say once, few, many or name a class of expanded clone.

NA,TRBJ2-5,TRBV20-1,NA,CSARGPPTQYF,TGCAGTGCTAGAGGACCCCCAACCCAGTACTTC
TRBD1,TRBJ1-2,TRBV2,NA,CASSDRKEGQGAYNYGYTF,TGTGCCAGCAGTGACCGGAAGGAAGGACAGGGGGCGTATAACTATGGCTACACCTTC
NA,TRBJ2-7,TRBV5-6,NA,CASSFTGFLDEQYF,TGTGCCAGCAGCTTTACTGGATTCCTTGACGAGCAGTACTTC
NA,TRBJ2-7,TRBV5-1,once,CASSLGVSYEQYF,TGCGCCAGCAGCTTGGGCGTCTCCTACGAGCAGTACTTC
NA,TRBJ2-2,TRBV5-4,NA,CASSLRAGNTGELFF,TGTGCCAGCAGCTTACGAGCCGGGAACACCGGGGAGCTGTTTTTT
TRBD1,TRBJ2-1,TRBV3-1/TRBV3-2,NA,CASSQDGTGVDEQFF,TGTGCCAGCAGCCAAGATGGGACAGGGGTGGATGAGCAGTTCTTC
TRBD2,TRBJ2-2,TRBV11-2,NA,CASSRTSGNTGELFF,TGTGCCAGCAGCCGGACTAGCGGTAACACCGGGGAGCTGTTTTTT
NA,TRBJ2-4,TRBV15,NA,CATSVGDHQNIQYF,TGTGCCACCAGCGTTGGGGACCACCAAAACATTCAGTACTTC
NA,TRBJ1-6,TRBV30,NA,CAWSPTLRANSPLHF,TGTGCCTGGAGTCCCACTTTAAGGGCTAATTCACCCCTCCACTTT
NA,TRBJ2-4,TRBV30,NA,CAWSDDGWAKNIQYF,TGTGCCTGGAGTGACGACGGGTGGGCCAAAAACATTCAGTACTTC
TRBD1,TRBJ1-1,TRBV25-1,NA,CASRTGSTSEAFF,TGTGCCAGCCGGACAGGGTCAACATCCGAAGCTTTCTTT
NA,TRBJ1-2,TRBV5-1,NA,CASSAEVNYGYTF,TGCGCCAGCAGTGCGGAGGTTAACTATGGCTACACCTTC
TRBD2,TRBJ2-2,TRBV6-5,NA,CASSYGTRVNTGELFF,TGTGCCAGCAGTTACGGGACTAGGGTGAACACCGGGGAGCTGTTTTTT
NA,TRBJ1-4,TRBV9,once,CASSVQEGNEKLFF,TGTGCCAGCAGCGTTCAGGAGGGTAATGAAAAACTGTTTTTT
NA,TRBJ1-3,TRBV4-1,NA,CASSQDDYSGNTIYF,TGCGCCAGCAGCCAAGACGATTACTCTGGAAACACCATATATTTT
TRBD1,TRBJ1-5,TRBV2,NA,CASSFTQGQPQHF,TGTGCCAGCAGTTTTACACAGGGGCAGCCCCAGCATTTT
NA,TRBJ2-1,TRBV12-3/TRBV12-4,NA,CASRQGHYNEQFF,TGTGCCAGCAGACAGGGTCATTACAATGAGCAGTTCTTC
NA,TRBJ1-1,TRBV4-3,NA,CASSQSSRGTEAFF,TGCGCCAGCAGCCAAAGTAGCAGAGGGACTGAAGCTTTCTTT
NA,TRBJ2-3,TRBV11-3,NA,CASSLAPSDTQYF,TGTGCCAGCAGCTTAGCCCCCTCGGATACGCAGTATTTT
TRBD2,TRBJ2-5,TRBV7-6,NA,CASSLRPNLAGVQETQYF,TGTGCCAGCAGCTTAAGGCCTAACCTAGCGGGGGTCCAAGAGACCCAGTACTTC
NA,TRBJ2-2,TRBV30,NA,CAWRLGGELFF,TGTGCCTGGAGGCTAGGTGGGGAGCTGTTTTTT
TRBD1,TRBJ2-7,TRBV19,few,CASSNQGARGTYEQYF,TGTGCCAGTAGTAACCAGGGGGCGCGCGGAACCTACGAGCAGTACTTC
TRBD1,TRBJ1-1,TRBV9,NA,CASSYTGGEAFF,TGTGCCAGCAGCTACACAGGGGGCGAGGCTTTCTTT
NA,TRBJ2-1,TRBV5-4,NA,CASSSRAVSYNEQFF,TGTGCCAGCAGCTCAAGGGCAGTCTCCTACAATGAGCAGTTCTTC
NA,TRBJ1-5,TRBV28,NA,CASSVTALGNQPQHF,TGTGCCAGCAGTGTGACAGCCCTTGGCAATCAGCCCCAGCATTTT
NA,TRBJ2-1,TRBV12-3/TRBV12-4,NA,CASSLMEFEQFF,TGTGCCAGCAGTTTAATGGAGTTCGAGCAGTTCTTC
TRBD2,TRBJ2-1,TRBV27,NA,CASSLGGANNEQFF,TGTGCCAGCAGTTTGGGAGGGGCGAACAATGAGCAGTTCTTC
TRBD2,TRBJ2-5,TRBV7-9,NA,CASSLEGTSPETQYF,TGTGCCAGCAGCTTAGAAGGGACTAGCCCAGAGACCCAGTACTTC
TRBD1,TRBJ1-3,TRBV6-5,NA,CASSYTRGPSGNTIYF,TGTGCCAGCAGTTACACCAGGGGGCCCTCTGGAAACACCATATATTTT
TRBD2,TRBJ2-1,TRBV5-1,NA,CASSFSGGRGGEQFF,TGCGCCAGCAGCTTTAGTGGCGGGAGGGGCGGTGAGCAGTTCTTC
NA,TRBJ2-7,TRBV14,NA,CASSQDMRVTYEQYF,TGTGCCAGCAGCCAAGATATGAGGGTAACCTACGAGCAGTACTTC
NA,TRBJ2-7,TRBV5-1,NA,CASSLDSGGVYEQYF,TGCGCCAGCAGCTTGGATTCAGGAGGGGTCTACGAGCAGTACTTC
NA,TRBJ2-5,TRBV9,NA,CASSPWGAQETQYF,TGTGCCAGCAGCCCCTGGGGAGCTCAAGAGACCCAGTACTTC
TRBD2,TRBJ2-3,TRBV6-4,NA,CASSLTSGPTDTQYF,TGTGCCAGCAGTCTGACTAGCGGGCCCACAGATACGCAGTATTTT
NA,TRBJ2-3,TRBV5-1,NA,CASSQSGTPSTDTQYF,TGCGCCAGCAGCCAGTCCGGGACTCCTAGCACAGATACGCAGTATTTT
NA,TRBJ1-2,TRBV5-1,once,CASSLDAIDYGYTF,TGCGCCAGCAGCTTGGACGCGATTGACTATGGCTACACCTTC
TRBD1,TRBJ2-3,TRBV18,NA,CATSQGGTDTQYF,TGTGCCACCTCTCAGGGGGGCACAGATACGCAGTATTTT
TRBD1,TRBJ1-2,TRBV9,NA,CASSVGGQGAGYTF,TGTGCCAGCAGCGTAGGGGGACAGGGTGCGGGCTACACCTTC
NA,TRBJ2-3,TRBV5-1,NA,CASSLPGWADTQYF,TGCGCCAGCAGCTTGCCAGGTTGGGCAGATACGCAGTATTTT
NA,TRBJ2-2,TRBV7-2,NA,CASSPGGARELFF,TGTGCCAGCAGCCCCGGCGGGGCGCGGGAGCTGTTTTTT
NA,TRBJ2-1,TRBV6-6,NA,CASSLGLSSYNEQFF,TGTGCCAGCAGTCTCGGACTGAGCTCCTACAATGAGCAGTTCTTC
TRBD2,TRBJ2-1,TRBV27,NA,CASRTSGAFGEQFF,TGTGCCAGCAGGACTAGCGGGGCGTTTGGTGAGCAGTTCTTC
TRBD1,TRBJ2-2,TRBV18,NA,CASSQGQGGTGELFF,TGTGCCAGCTCTCAGGGACAGGGTGGCACCGGGGAGCTGTTTTTT
NA,TRBJ2-3,TRBV28,NA,CASTHPQLTDTQYF,TGTGCCAGCACCCATCCTCAACTCACAGATACGCAGTATTTT
NA,TRBJ1-4,TRBV7-2,NA,CASRPTGTSNEKLFF,TGTGCCAGCAGGCCCACAGGGACTTCTAATGAAAAACTGTTTTTT
TRBD1,TRBJ1-1,TRBV30,NA,CAWSGGQGLNTEAFF,TGTGCCTGGAGTGGCGGACAGGGATTGAACACTGAAGCTTTCTTT
NA,TRBJ2-7,TRBV5-4,NA,CASSSGREIGSYEQYF,TGTGCCAGCAGCTCCGGAAGGGAAATTGGTTCCTACGAGCAGTACTTC
TRBD1,TRBJ1-4,TRBV19,NA,CASSITPGQEKLFF,TGTGCCAGTAGTATAACACCGGGACAGGAAAAACTGTTTTTT